This passage covers 22 T cell receptor beta chains from one sample sequenced in a study of vaccination and CD4 T cells after COVID-19 (dated by TCRdb to between 2020 and 2023). What this sample's treatment or condition label stands for: 10-day PBMC culture with coronavirus spike peptide pools or control peptides (ViraFEST assay). These TCRs' antigens remain unknown. Libraries came from PCR. This sample was sequenced with an Illumina iSeq 100. At the Johns Hopkins FTIC core, DNA from the cultured CD4+ T cells underwent TCR sequencing with the Oncomine TCR Beta short-read assay. TCRdb reprocessed the public reads (quality trimming at Q25 with fastp, clone calling with MiXCR) and kept in-frame beta chains. Here each entry gathers all rows of one CDR3 protein and keeps the most common genes and DNA. This sample is represented by 13,000 to 15,000 distinct CDR3 sequences; more than 40% of them were singletons. The ten largest clones represent about 14% of the sample.

The sequenced material came from CD4+ T cells from blood, cultured in vitro. All receptors come from a human donor who had recovered from COVID-19.

The genes are TRBV5-6 and TRBJ2-1, with no clear D. The germline V gene encodes CDR1 SGHDT and CDR2 YYEEEE. The CDR3 runs to 12 residues. V lost 6 bases, J lost 15 bases, and 19 bases lay in between. The CDR3 coding sequence is TGTGCCAGCAAACTTGCATCGGCATCCTTGTTCTTC. Translated: CASKLASASLFF.

J is TRBJ2-2 and V is TRBV11-2, with 12 bases aligning to TRBD2. The V gene's germline CDR1 is SGHAT and CDR2 FQNNGV. The CDR3 length is 17 residues. Germline trimming cut 5 bases from V and 0 bases from J; bases unmatched to any gene: 4. CDR3 in amino acids: CASSGSSGRANTGELFF. CDR3 nucleotide sequence: TGTGCCAGCAGCGGATCTAGCGGGAGGGCGAACACCGGGGAGCTGTTTTTT.

This clonotype was recorded a few times. This chain connects TRBV12-3 or TRBV12-4 to TRBJ1-5, with D possibly matching TRBD1 (5 bases). Between the trimmed V and J ends, which lost 5 bases and 5 bases, there was a span of 16 bases. The CDR3 has 15 amino acids. The CDR3 coding sequence is TGTGCCAGCAGTCCGCGGGGGGTCGGCCATCAGCCCCAGCATTTT. The encoded protein is CASSPRGVGHQPQHF.

The rearrangement joins TRBV12-3 or TRBV12-4 to TRBJ1-2; TRBD1 is a possible D gene (6 bases). V shed 5 bases and J shed 4 bases, with 8 bases lying between them. This CDR3 spans 12 amino acids. This CDR3 reads CASSRDTYGYTF. The DNA for the CDR3 is TGTGCCAGCAGTCGGGACACCTATGGCTACACCTTC.

This chain joins TRBV7-6 and TRBJ2-5; D unclear. The germline CDR1 and CDR2 sequences are SGHVS and FNYEAQ. V lost 1 base and J 1 base, leaving 10 bases between the germline ends. The CDR3 totals 15 residues. The CDR3 DNA sequence: TGTGCCAGCAGCTTAGGACATTCTACCCAAGAGACCCAGTACTTC. It translates to CASSLGHSTQETQYF.

The chain has TRBV7-6 and TRBJ1-3; D ambiguous. The CDR3 has 13 residues. Germline V lookup: CDR1 SGHVS, CDR2 FNYEAQ. V shed 0 bases and J shed 9 bases, with 9 bases lying between them. The DNA for the CDR3 is TGTGCCAGCAGCTTAGCACAAGAGGGCACCATATATTTT. Translating gives CASSLAQEGTIYF.

Only one count was recorded for this clonotype. The CDR3 region is CASSEEGWGAANEKLFF. The CDR3 DNA follows: TGTGCCAGCAGCGAGGAGGGCTGGGGGGCGGCTAATGAAAAACTGTTTTTT. The V and J genes are TRBV6-1 and TRBJ1-4, with D possibly matching TRBD1 (6 bases). Per germline, CDR1 MNHNS and CDR2 SASEGT. The CDR3 contains 17 residues. Trimming shortened V by 6 bases and J by 3 bases, and 20 bases separated the two germline ends.

This clonotype was observed a handful of times. The chain has TRBV10-3 and TRBJ1-1; no clear D gene. Per germline, CDR1 ENHRY and CDR2 SYGVKD. The germline V and J ends were trimmed by 2 bases and 0 bases, with 7 bases remaining between them. The CDR3 extends over 14 amino acids. The CDR3 DNA reads as TGTGCCATCAGTGAGAGGTTTTTGAACACTGAAGCTTTCTTT. Encoded protein: CAISERFLNTEAFF.

V and J are TRBV7-3 and TRBJ2-7; TRBD1 agrees at 12 bases. This CDR3 comprises 16 residues. The V gene end was trimmed by 4 bases and the J gene end by 5 bases; junction bases not matched to a gene: 9. Germline V CDR1 and CDR2: SGHTA, FQGTGA. In DNA, the CDR3 is TGTGCCAGCAGCTCCGACCCGGGACAGGGGGCCCACGAGCAGTACTTC. Its protein is CASSSDPGQGAHEQYF.

The rearrangement joins TRBV28 to TRBJ1-3; D remains unclear. The CDR3 is made up of 15 amino acids. Germline V lookup: CDR1 MDHEN, CDR2 SYDVKM. Trimming stripped 3 bases from V and 0 bases from J, with 9 bases between. The CDR3: CASSLRLISGNTIYF. As DNA, the CDR3 is TGTGCCAGCAGTTTGCGACTGATCTCTGGAAACACCATATATTTT. The full variable domain, its missing parts supplied by reference TRBV28 and TRBJ1-3, is DVKVTQSSRYLVKRTGEKVFLECVQDMDHENMFWYRQDPGLGLRLIYFSYDVKMKEKGDIPEGYSVSREKKERFSLILESASTNQTSMYLCASSLRLISGNTIYFGEGSWLTVV.

The chain links TRBV12-3 or TRBV12-4 to TRBJ1-2; the D gene is possibly TRBD1 (6 bases). The CDR3 runs to 14 residues. V shed 6 bases and J shed 8 bases, with 19 bases lying between them. CDR3 nucleotides: TGTGCCAGCAGCTACAGGGCCGGGGTTGGGGGCTACACCTTC. Protein sequence: CASSYRAGVGGYTF.

This clonotype was seen a handful of times. The gene calls are TRBV7-9 and TRBJ2-2, with 7 bases aligning to TRBD2. The CDR3 has 17 residues. Germline CDR1 reads SEHNR; CDR2 reads FQNEAQ (reference sequence). Losses at the gene ends were 1 base for V and 7 bases for J; bases not matched to a gene: 12. CDR3 loop: CASSLGIGLGSHGELFF. DNA for the CDR3: TGTGCCAGCAGCTTAGGAATTGGACTAGGCTCCCACGGGGAGCTGTTTTTT.

The chain carries TRBV6-2 or TRBV6-3 and TRBJ1-1; D is ambiguous. CDR3 size: 13 residues. The germline CDR1 and CDR2 sequences are MNHEY and SVGEGT. Trimming took off 0 bases at V and 4 bases at J, with 6 bases between the two ends. The CDR3 DNA is TGTGCCAGCAGTTACTCTTCCCCCACTGAAGCTTTCTTT. Translation: CASSYSSPTEAFF.

The rearrangement uses TRBV20-1 and TRBJ2-1; D may match TRBD1 or TRBD2 (5 bases each). The CDR3 is 13 residues long. Trimming took 1 base from V and 3 from J, leaving 7 bases between them. Germline V gene sequence: CDR1 DFQATT, CDR2 SNEGSKA (reference sequence). This CDR3 reads CSARGGNYNEQFF. CDR3 coding DNA: TGCAGTGCTAGAGGGGGGAACTACAATGAGCAGTTCTTC.

This clonotype was detected a few times. The genes are TRBV12-3 or TRBV12-4 and TRBJ2-2; maybe TRBD2 (6 bases). The CDR3 sequence is 16 residues long. V gave up 2 bases and J gave up 3 bases, with 13 bases separating them. In DNA, the CDR3 is TGTGCCAGCAGTTTAAGGCCCGGGGGTTACACCGGGGAGCTGTTTTTT. Encoded protein: CASSLRPGGYTGELFF.

This clonotype has a handful of counts. V and J are TRBV20-1 and TRBJ2-3; D ambiguous. The germline V gene encodes CDR1 DFQATT and CDR2 SNEGSKA (reference sequence). The length of the CDR3 is 12 residues. Trimming took off 1 base at V and 4 bases at J, with 6 bases between the two ends. The CDR3 DNA sequence: TGCAGTGCTAGAGTAGGAGCAGATACGCAGTATTTT. It is translated as CSARVGADTQYF.

The rearrangement uses TRBV5-4 and TRBJ2-1; tentative D call: TRBD1 (5 bases). The CDR3 consists of 15 residues. The V end was cut by 4 bases, the J end by 0 bases, with 11 bases between. Germline CDR1 and CDR2: SGHNT and YYREEE (reference sequence). The CDR3 reads CASSKDKFSYNEQFF. The CDR3 DNA sequence: TGTGCCAGCAGCAAGGACAAATTCTCCTACAATGAGCAGTTCTTC.

The rearrangement links TRBV7-6 to TRBJ2-7, with TRBD1 matching over 11 bases. Germline V gives CDR1 SGHVS, CDR2 FNYEAQ. The CDR3 is 16 residues long. J was trimmed by 5 bases and V by 5 bases; bases with no gene match: 11. The CDR3 protein is CASSTGQGVSRDEQYF. The CDR3 DNA is TGTGCCAGCAGCACGGGACAGGGGGTTTCGAGGGACGAGCAGTACTTC.

This chain uses TRBV7-3 with TRBJ2-5, with 11 positions matching TRBD1. After removal of 5 bases from V and 5 bases from J, the junction contained 16 bases not matched to a gene. The CDR3 totals 18 residues. Per the germline V gene, CDR1 is SGHTA and CDR2 is FQGTGA. CDR3 residues: CASSQGTGGPGLGETQYF. For the CDR3, the DNA is TGTGCCAGCAGCCAGGGGACAGGGGGGCCCGGGTTGGGGGAGACCCAGTACTTC.

The V call is TRBV11-3, the J call TRBJ2-7; no clear D gene. Germline loops: CDR1 SGHNT, CDR2 YENEEA. The CDR3 is 14 residues long. V was clipped by 6 bases and J by 0 bases, with 12 bases between them. CDR3 sequence reads: CASRPAPSSYEQYF. The CDR3 nucleotides read TGTGCCAGCAGACCGGCACCCAGCTCCTACGAGCAGTACTTC. Filled out from reference TRBV11-3 and TRBJ2-7, the complete variable domain reads EAGVVQSPRYKIIEKKQPVAFWCNPISGHNTLYWYLQNLGQGPELLIRYENEEAVDDSQLPKDRFSAERLKGVDSTLKIQPAELGDSAVYLCASRPAPSSYEQYFGPGTRLTVT.

This clonotype was detected only a few times. The chain carries TRBV5-6 and TRBJ1-2; 9 bases agree with TRBD1. Germline loops: CDR1 SGHDT, CDR2 YYEEEE. The CDR3 is 15 amino acids. Trimming removed 0 bases from V and 7 bases from J; junction bases left unmatched: 7. CDR3 protein: CASSLVPTGGSGYTF. As DNA, the CDR3 is TGTGCCAGCAGCTTGGTACCCACAGGGGGCTCTGGCTACACCTTC.

The genes are TRBV2 and TRBJ2-7; 9 bases fit TRBD1. Per germline, CDR1 SNHLY and CDR2 FYNNEI. Unmatched junction bases numbered 12, after V lost 6 bases and J lost 9 bases. CDR3 length: 14 residues. CDR3 protein: CASRGTGSPVGQYF. CDR3 sequence (DNA): TGTGCCAGCAGAGGGACAGGGAGCCCCGTCGGGCAGTACTTC.